This T cell receptor beta chain was recorded in a study of beta chain features in type 1 diabetes. Looking at the study overall: Sorted cells numbering approximately 110,000,000 were examined across all samples. Whole-study results and caveats: Cells with high TCR expression could be over-represented by cDNA sequencing. In these data, an HLA type influence on TCRB rearrangement remained unresolved. TCRB CDR3 length was moderately but significantly reduced in all four CD4+ subsets of Type 1 diabetes patients.

V lost 0 bases to trimming and J lost 6 bases, with 15 bases between them. Germline CDR1 SEHNR, CDR2 FQNEAQ (reference sequence). The CDR3 runs 15 residues. Naive, central memory, regulatory and stem cell-like memory cells within the CD4+ compartment were sorted using CD45RO/CCR7/CD25/CD127/CD95/CD27. The entirety of the isolated RNA underwent reverse transcription, so expressed TCRB transcripts were sequenced. Profiling relied on immunoSEQ multiplex PCR, and the TCRdb table lists in-frame clones only, not all of them. The sample lists 300,000 or so clones, around 9% occurring once. This clone was seen a few times. As yet, its antigen is unknown.

V is TRBV7-9 and J is TRBJ2-7, with TRBD2 as a possible D gene (5 bases). Specimen: central memory CD4+ T cells from blood. The sequence was collected from a man aged 25 to 40 with type 1 diabetes. DNA for the CDR3: TGTGCCAGCAGCTTAGCGGGTGCGCGGGCGGGCGAGCAGTACTTC. The encoded protein is CASSLAGARAGEQYF.